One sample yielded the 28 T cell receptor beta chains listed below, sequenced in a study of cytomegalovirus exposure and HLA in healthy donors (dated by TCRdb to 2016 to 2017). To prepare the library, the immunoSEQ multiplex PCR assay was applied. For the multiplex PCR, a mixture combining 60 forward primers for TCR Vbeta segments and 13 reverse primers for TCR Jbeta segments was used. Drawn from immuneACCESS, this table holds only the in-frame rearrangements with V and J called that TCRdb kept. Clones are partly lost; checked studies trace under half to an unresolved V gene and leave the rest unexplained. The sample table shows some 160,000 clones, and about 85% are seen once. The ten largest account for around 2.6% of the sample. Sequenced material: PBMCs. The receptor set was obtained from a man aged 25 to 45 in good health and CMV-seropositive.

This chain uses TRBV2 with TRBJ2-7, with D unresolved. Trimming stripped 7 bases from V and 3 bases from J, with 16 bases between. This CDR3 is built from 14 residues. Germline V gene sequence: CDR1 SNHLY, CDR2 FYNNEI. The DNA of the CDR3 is TGTGCCAGCAACACATTTGGGCCACTCTACGAGCAGTACTTC. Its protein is CASNTFGPLYEQYF.

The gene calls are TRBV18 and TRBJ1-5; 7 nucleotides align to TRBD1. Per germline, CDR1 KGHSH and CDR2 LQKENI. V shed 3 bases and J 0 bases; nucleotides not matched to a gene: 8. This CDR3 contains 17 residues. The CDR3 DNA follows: TGTGCCAGCTCACCGGCAAGACAGGGACATAGCAATCAGCCCCAGCATTTT. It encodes CASSPARQGHSNQPQHF.

CDR3 sequence reads: CASSQDPSGGPSTGELFF. CDR3 coding DNA: TGCGCCAGCAGCCAAGATCCCTCGGGAGGGCCTTCCACCGGGGAGCTGTTTTTT. The chain links TRBV4-1 to TRBJ2-2; 8 positions agree with TRBD2. Germline CDR1 is MGHRA and CDR2 is YSYEKL. The junction had 10 bases not matched to a gene; V was cut back by 0 bases and J by 4 bases. The CDR3 loop spans 18 amino acids.

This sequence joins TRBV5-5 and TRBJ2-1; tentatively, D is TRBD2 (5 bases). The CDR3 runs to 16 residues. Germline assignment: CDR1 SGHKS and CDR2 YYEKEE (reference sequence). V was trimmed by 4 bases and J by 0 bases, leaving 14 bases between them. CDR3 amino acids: CASSPGLFSSYNEQFF. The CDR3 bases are TGTGCCAGCAGCCCAGGACTTTTTAGCTCCTACAATGAGCAGTTCTTC.

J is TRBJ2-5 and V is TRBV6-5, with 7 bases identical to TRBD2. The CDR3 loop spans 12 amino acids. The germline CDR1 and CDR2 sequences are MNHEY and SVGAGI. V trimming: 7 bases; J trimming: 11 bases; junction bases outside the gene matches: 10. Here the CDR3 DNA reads TGTGCCAGCACCTCGACGGCGGGGGAGCAGTACTTC. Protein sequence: CASTSTAGEQYF.

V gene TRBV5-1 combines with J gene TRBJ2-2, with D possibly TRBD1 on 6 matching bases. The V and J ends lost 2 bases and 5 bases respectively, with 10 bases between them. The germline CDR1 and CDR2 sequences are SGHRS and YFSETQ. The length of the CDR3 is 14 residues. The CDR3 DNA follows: TGCGCCAGCAGCTTCCCTACAGGGACCGGGGAGCTGTTTTTT. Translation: CASSFPTGTGELFF.

CDR3 sequence: CASSYMTDQETQYF. For the CDR3, the DNA is TGTGCCAGCAGCTATATGACAGACCAAGAGACCCAGTACTTC. The rearrangement joins TRBV7-9 to TRBJ2-5; D possibly corresponds to TRBD1 (5 bases). This CDR3 is 14 amino acids long. CDR1 SEHNR and CDR2 FQNEAQ come from the germline V gene (reference sequence). V lost 4 bases, J lost 0 bases, and 9 bases lay in between.

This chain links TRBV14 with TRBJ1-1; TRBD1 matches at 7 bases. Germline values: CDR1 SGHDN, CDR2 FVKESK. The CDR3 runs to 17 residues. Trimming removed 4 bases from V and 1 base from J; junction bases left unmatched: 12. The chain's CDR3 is CASSPRYRGGPNTEAFF. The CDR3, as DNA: TGTGCCAGCAGCCCAAGGTACAGGGGAGGTCCGAACACTGAAGCTTTCTTT.

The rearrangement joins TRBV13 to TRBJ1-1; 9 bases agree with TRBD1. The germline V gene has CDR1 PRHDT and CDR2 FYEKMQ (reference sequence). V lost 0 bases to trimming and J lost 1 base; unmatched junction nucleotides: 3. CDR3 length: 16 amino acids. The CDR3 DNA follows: TGTGCCAGCAGCTTAGGGCCGGGACAGGGGAACACTGAAGCTTTCTTT. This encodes CASSLGPGQGNTEAFF.

CDR3 amino acids: CASSISGSDQETQYF. The DNA for the CDR3 is TGTGCCAGTAGTATTAGCGGGAGCGATCAAGAGACCCAGTACTTC. V and J are TRBV19 and TRBJ2-5; TRBD2 agrees at 9 bases. CDR1 is LNHDA, CDR2 SQIVND, per germline (reference sequence). The V gene end was trimmed by 3 bases and the J gene end by 2 bases; junction bases not matched to a gene: 4. The CDR3 runs 15 residues.

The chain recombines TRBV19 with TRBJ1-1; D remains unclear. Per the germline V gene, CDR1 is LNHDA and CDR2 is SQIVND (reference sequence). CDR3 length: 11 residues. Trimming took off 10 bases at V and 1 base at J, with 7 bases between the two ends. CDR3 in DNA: TGTGCCACCCGGGGGAACACTGAAGCTTTCTTT. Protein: CATRGNTEAFF.

In DNA, the CDR3 is TGTGCCAGCAGCTCGACTAGCGGGAGGGCCTGGCAGTTCTTC. Its translation is CASSSTSGRAWQFF. This chain connects TRBV11-2 to TRBJ2-1, with 14 bases lining up with TRBD2. Per the germline V gene, CDR1 is SGHAT and CDR2 is FQNNGV. V lost 4 bases, J lost 12 bases, and 5 bases stayed unmatched. The CDR3 has 14 amino acids.

The CDR3 DNA reads TGTGCCAGCTCACCACCTAGCGGGAGAGGAGAGACCCAGTACTTC. Its protein is CASSPPSGRGETQYF. V usage is TRBV18 and J usage is TRBJ2-5; 9 bases are a match to TRBD2. There are 15 residues in the CDR3. The germline CDR1 and CDR2 sequences are KGHSH and LQKENI. J was trimmed by 4 bases and V by 0 bases; bases with no gene match: 3.

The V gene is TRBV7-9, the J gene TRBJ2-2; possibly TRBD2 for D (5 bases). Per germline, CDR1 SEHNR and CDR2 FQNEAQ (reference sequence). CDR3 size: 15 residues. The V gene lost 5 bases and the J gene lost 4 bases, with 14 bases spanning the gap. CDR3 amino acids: CASSDQRGPTGELFF. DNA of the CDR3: TGTGCCAGCAGCGACCAAAGAGGGCCCACCGGGGAGCTGTTTTTT.

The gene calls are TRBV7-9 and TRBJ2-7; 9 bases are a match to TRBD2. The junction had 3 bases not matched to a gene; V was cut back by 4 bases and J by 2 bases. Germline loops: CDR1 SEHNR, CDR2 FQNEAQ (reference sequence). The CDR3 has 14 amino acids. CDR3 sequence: CASSSRGGAYEQYF. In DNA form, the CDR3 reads TGTGCCAGCAGCTCGCGCGGGGGGGCCTACGAGCAGTACTTC.

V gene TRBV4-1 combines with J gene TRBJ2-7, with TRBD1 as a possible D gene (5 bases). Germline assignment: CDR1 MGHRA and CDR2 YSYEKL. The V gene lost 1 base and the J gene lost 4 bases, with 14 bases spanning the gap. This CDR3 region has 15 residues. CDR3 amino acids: CASSQGVQGIYEQYV. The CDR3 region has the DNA TGCGCCAGCAGCCAAGGAGTGCAGGGAATATACGAGCAGTACGTC.

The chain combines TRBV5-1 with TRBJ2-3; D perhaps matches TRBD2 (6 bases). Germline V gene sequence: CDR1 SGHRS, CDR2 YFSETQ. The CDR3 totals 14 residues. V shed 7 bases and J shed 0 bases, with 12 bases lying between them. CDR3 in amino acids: CASGWGGSTDTQYF. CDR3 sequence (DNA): TGCGCCAGCGGTTGGGGAGGTAGCACAGATACGCAGTATTTT.

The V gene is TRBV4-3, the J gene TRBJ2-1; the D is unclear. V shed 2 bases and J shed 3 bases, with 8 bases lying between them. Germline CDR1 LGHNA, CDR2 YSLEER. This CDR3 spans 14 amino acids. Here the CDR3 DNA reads TGCGCCAGCAGCCAAATCCCCAGCTACAATGAGCAGTTCTTC. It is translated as CASSQIPSYNEQFF.

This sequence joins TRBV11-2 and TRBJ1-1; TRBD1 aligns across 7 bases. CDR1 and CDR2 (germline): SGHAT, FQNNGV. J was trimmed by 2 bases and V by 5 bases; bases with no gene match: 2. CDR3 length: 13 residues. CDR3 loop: CASSRDRNTEAFF. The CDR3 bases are TGTGCCAGCAGCAGGGACAGAAACACTGAAGCTTTCTTT.

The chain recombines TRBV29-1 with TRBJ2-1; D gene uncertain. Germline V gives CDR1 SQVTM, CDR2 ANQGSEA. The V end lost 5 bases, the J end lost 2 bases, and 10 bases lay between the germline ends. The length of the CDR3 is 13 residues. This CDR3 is CSVLSSAYNEQFF. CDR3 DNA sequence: TGCAGCGTTTTGAGCTCTGCCTACAATGAGCAGTTCTTC.

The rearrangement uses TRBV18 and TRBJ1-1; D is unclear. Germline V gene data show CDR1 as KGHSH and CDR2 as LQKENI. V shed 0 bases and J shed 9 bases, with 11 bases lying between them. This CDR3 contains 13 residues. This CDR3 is CASSPPSSGKAFF. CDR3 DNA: TGTGCCAGCTCACCACCGAGCTCGGGGAAAGCTTTCTTT.

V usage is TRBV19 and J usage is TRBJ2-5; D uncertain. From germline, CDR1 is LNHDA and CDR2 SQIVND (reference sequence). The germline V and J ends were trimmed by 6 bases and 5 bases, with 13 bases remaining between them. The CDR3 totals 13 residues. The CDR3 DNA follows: TGTGCCAGTAGCCTGCGGCGGAGTGAGACCCAGTACTTC. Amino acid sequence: CASSLRRSETQYF.

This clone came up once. DNA of the CDR3: TGCGCCAGCAGCCAAGATATTGCGGCAGGGGGTATGACTGAAGCTTTCTTT. Translating it yields CASSQDIAAGGMTEAFF. The chain employs TRBV4-3 and TRBJ1-1; TRBD1 matches at 7 bases. The CDR3 runs 17 residues. CDR1 and CDR2 from the germline V gene are LGHNA and YSLEER. The J segment lost 5 bases and the V segment lost 0 bases, leaving 12 bases of the junction unmatched.

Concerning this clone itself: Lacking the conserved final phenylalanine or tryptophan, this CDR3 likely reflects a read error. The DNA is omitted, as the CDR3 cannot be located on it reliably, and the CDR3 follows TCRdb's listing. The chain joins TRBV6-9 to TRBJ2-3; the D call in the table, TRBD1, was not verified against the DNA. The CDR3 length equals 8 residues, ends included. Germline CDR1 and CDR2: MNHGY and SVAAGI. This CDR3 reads CASRGQVS.

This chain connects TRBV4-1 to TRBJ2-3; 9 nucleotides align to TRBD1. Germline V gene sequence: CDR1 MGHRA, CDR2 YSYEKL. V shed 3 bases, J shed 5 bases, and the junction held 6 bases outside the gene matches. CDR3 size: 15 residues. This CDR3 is CASSQEGQGQDTQYF. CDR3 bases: TGCGCCAGCAGCCAGGAGGGACAGGGTCAAGATACGCAGTATTTT.

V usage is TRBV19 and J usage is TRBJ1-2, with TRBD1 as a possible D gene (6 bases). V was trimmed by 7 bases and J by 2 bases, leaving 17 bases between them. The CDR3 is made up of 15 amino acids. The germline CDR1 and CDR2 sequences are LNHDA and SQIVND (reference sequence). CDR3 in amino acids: CASIKGPGANYGYTF. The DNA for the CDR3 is TGTGCCAGTATAAAGGGCCCAGGGGCCAACTATGGCTACACCTTC.

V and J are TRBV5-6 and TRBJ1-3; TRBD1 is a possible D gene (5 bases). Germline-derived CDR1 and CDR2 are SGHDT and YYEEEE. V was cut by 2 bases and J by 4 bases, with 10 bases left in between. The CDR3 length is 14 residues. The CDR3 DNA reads TGTGCCAGCAGCTTTGGACAAATAGGAAACACCATATATTTT. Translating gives CASSFGQIGNTIYF.

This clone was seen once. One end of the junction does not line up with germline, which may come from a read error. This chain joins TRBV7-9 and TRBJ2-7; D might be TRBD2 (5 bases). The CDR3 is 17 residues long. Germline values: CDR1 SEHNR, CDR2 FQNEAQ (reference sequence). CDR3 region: CSSSLGVMRESSDEQYF. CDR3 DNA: TGTTCCAGCAGCTTAGGTGTGATGAGGGAAAGTTCCGACGAGCAGTACTTC.